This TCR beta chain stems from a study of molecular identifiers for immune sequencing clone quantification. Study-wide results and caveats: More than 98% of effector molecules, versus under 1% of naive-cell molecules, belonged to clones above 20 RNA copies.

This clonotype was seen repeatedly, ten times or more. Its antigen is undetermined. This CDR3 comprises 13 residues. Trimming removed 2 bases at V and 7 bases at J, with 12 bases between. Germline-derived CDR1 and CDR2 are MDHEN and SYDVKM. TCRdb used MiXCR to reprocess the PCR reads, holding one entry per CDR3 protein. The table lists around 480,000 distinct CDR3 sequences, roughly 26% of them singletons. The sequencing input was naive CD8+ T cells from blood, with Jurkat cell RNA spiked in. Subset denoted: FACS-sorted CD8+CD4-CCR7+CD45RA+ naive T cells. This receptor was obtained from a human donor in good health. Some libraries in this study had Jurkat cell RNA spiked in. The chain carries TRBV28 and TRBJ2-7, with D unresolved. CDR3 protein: CASSLIRPTEQYF. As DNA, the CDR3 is TGTGCCAGCAGTTTAATTAGGCCCACGGAGCAGTACTTC.